The present TCR beta chain was sequenced within a study of blood T cell repertoires in COVID-19. Study-level information: PBMCs, B-cell-depleted T cells, or T cells provided the cDNA or gDNA that made up the material.

The length of the CDR3 is 16 residues. Per the germline V gene, CDR1 is LGHDT and CDR2 is YNNKEL (reference sequence). V was clipped by 5 bases and J by 0 bases; unmatched bases: 5. Those enrolled in Seattle joined during active infection and were followed longitudinally afterward. Original handling: Reference gene primer amplification in the assay estimated nucleated cell counts. Method: immunoSEQ multiplex PCR; TCRdb's copy keeps in-frame clones and lacks some. The D gene and trimming were derived from the DNA, and the V and J assignments and clone size from that table. The sample consists of roughly 350,000 clones, roughly 90% of them appearing once.

This rearrangement joins TRBV3-1 (or the pseudogene TRBV3-2) to TRBJ2-1, with 9 bases matching TRBD2. Source material: peripheral blood. The TCR comes from a woman in her seventies with COVID-19, enrolled during active disease. This CDR3 reads CASSYLAGASYNEQFF. The CDR3, as DNA: TGTGCCAGCAGCTATTTAGCGGGGGCCTCCTACAATGAGCAGTTCTTC.